The 17 T cell receptor beta chains reported below all come from one sample, sequenced in a study of T cell responses to AZD1222 COVID-19 vaccine. Measured with immunoSEQ multiplex PCR; TCRdb has only the in-frame clones, and not every one. This sample yields 33,000 or so clones, of which 88% are seen a single time; 13% to 15% belongs to the top ten. The source material was peripheral blood, sampled 28 days after the second AZD1222 dose. Source of these receptors: an adult who received the AZD1222 COVID-19 vaccine.

This chain uses TRBV28 with TRBJ1-4; TRBD1 aligns across 7 bases. The germline V gene has CDR1 MDHEN and CDR2 SYDVKM. The V segment lost 1 base and the J segment 8 bases; nucleotides outside the gene matches: 10. The CDR3 runs to 16 residues. CDR3 nucleotide sequence: TGTGCCAGCAGTTTATTTCAGGGGGTGAGTCAAGAAAAACTGTTTTTT. Translating gives CASSLFQGVSQEKLFF. The whole variable domain, filled in from reference TRBV28 and TRBJ1-4, reads DVKVTQSSRYLVKRTGEKVFLECVQDMDHENMFWYRQDPGLGLRLIYFSYDVKMKEKGDIPEGYSVSREKKERFSLILESASTNQTSMYLCASSLFQGVSQEKLFFGSGTQLSVL.

This chain connects TRBV5-6 to TRBJ2-7, with a weak D call TRBD1 (6 bases). Deletions cut 0 bases from V and 0 bases from J, with 7 bases between. Germline loops: CDR1 SGHDT, CDR2 YYEEEE. CDR3 length: 14 amino acids. The CDR3 is CASSLDRVSYEQYF. CDR3 coding DNA: TGTGCCAGCAGCTTGGACAGGGTCTCCTACGAGCAGTACTTC.

The gene calls are TRBV19 and TRBJ1-1; 8 bases match TRBD1. The CDR3 sequence is 16 residues long. Germline assignment: CDR1 LNHDA and CDR2 SQIVND (reference sequence). The V gene end was trimmed by 4 bases and the J gene end by 4 bases; junction bases not matched to a gene: 11. CDR3 protein: CASSSRRTGRRTEAFF. CDR3 DNA sequence: TGTGCCAGTAGTAGCCGCCGGACAGGGAGACGCACTGAAGCTTTCTTT.

The chain carries TRBV29-1 and TRBJ1-1; no firm D call. The germline V gene encodes CDR1 SQVTM and CDR2 ANQGSEA. The CDR3 is made up of 11 amino acids. Deletions cut 4 bases from V and 3 bases from J, with 6 bases between. The CDR3 loop reads CSVVQDTEAFF. The CDR3 region has the DNA TGCAGCGTTGTCCAGGACACTGAAGCTTTCTTT.

The V gene is TRBV6-5, the J gene TRBJ2-7; D tentatively reads TRBD1 or TRBD2 (5 bases each). Looked up from germline, CDR1 is MNHEY and CDR2 is SVGAGI. The CDR3 is 15 amino acids. The ends were cut back, 0 bases at V and 2 bases at J, with 11 bases in the middle. The CDR3 reads CASSYSKGTPYEQYF. The DNA for the CDR3 is TGTGCCAGCAGTTACTCGAAAGGGACCCCCTACGAGCAGTACTTC.

The CDR3 loop is CASSPPAAGEYNEQFF. CDR3 nucleotide sequence: TGTGCCAGCTCACCACCCGCCGCGGGGGAGTACAATGAGCAGTTCTTC. This rearrangement joins TRBV18 to TRBJ2-1; 7 bases agree with TRBD2. The germline gives CDR1 KGHSH, CDR2 LQKENI. The V and J ends lost 0 bases and 4 bases, in that order; junction bases with no gene match: 6. The CDR3 contains 16 residues.

The rearrangement links TRBV29-1 to TRBJ1-1; D gene unclear. V shed 3 bases and J shed 1 base, with 9 bases lying between them. Germline V gives CDR1 SQVTM, CDR2 ANQGSEA. The CDR3 consists of 13 residues. The CDR3 DNA sequence: TGCAGCGTTGAGTCACAGCCGAACACTGAAGCTTTCTTT. This encodes CSVESQPNTEAFF.

There are a few counts of this clone. Here the CDR3 DNA reads TGTGCCAGCAGCCCTCTGGGGGGGACAGGGAATCAGCCCCAGCATTTT. Translating gives CASSPLGGTGNQPQHF. This chain links TRBV2 with TRBJ1-5, with 9 bases aligning to TRBD1. The CDR3 has 16 residues. V was clipped by 6 bases and J by 4 bases; unmatched bases: 10. CDR1 SNHLY and CDR2 FYNNEI come from the germline V gene.

The chain combines TRBV4-3 with TRBJ2-7; TRBD1 might be the D (6 bases). Germline lookup yields CDR1 LGHNA and CDR2 YSLEER. The length of the CDR3 is 14 residues. Between the trimmed V and J ends, which lost 1 base and 5 bases, there was a span of 12 bases. CDR3 sequence: CASSQGRGDDEQYF. For the CDR3, the DNA is TGCGCCAGCAGCCAAGGCAGGGGAGACGACGAGCAGTACTTC.

The V gene is TRBV7-2, the J gene TRBJ2-1, with TRBD2 matching over 15 bases. V lost 5 bases and J lost 10; bases outside the gene matches: 12. CDR1 and CDR2 (germline): SGHTA, FQGNSA. CDR3 length: 17 residues. The chain's CDR3 is CASSPGQGTSGGYEQFF. The DNA for the CDR3 is TGTGCCAGCAGCCCGGGACAGGGGACTAGCGGGGGGTACGAGCAGTTCTTC. Using reference TRBV7-2 and TRBJ2-1 for the parts outside the CDR3, the full variable domain is GAGVSQSPSNKVTEKGKDVELRCDPISGHTALYWYRQSLGQGLEFLIYFQGNSAPDKSGLPSDRFSAERTGGSVSTLTIQRTQQEDSAVYLCASSPGQGTSGGYEQFFGPGTRLTVL.

Regarding this clone: The sample carries other DNA sequences with the same CDR3. The rearrangement joins TRBV5-1 to TRBJ2-2; D may be TRBD1 (5 bases). The CDR3 consists of 14 residues. CDR1 and CDR2 from the germline V gene are SGHRS and YFSETQ. Trimming removed 2 bases at V and 1 base at J, with 6 bases between. The DNA of the CDR3 is TGCGCCAGCAGCTTAACAGGGAACACCGGGGAGCTGTTTTTT. The encoded protein is CASSLTGNTGELFF.

The chain uses TRBV6-5 and TRBJ1-1, with unresolved D. The CDR3 extends over 14 amino acids. Trimming removed 8 bases at V and 0 bases at J, with 13 bases between. Germline CDR1 reads MNHEY; CDR2 reads SVGAGI. This chain's CDR3 is CASGKLSVNTEAFF. The DNA of the CDR3 is TGTGCCAGCGGAAAACTGTCAGTGAACACTGAAGCTTTCTTT.

The sample holds a few counts of this clone. The chain is built from TRBV19 and TRBJ1-1; D unresolved. Looked up from germline, CDR1 is LNHDA and CDR2 is SQIVND (reference sequence). The CDR3 is 12 amino acids. V gave up 5 bases and J gave up 5 bases, with 9 bases separating them. In DNA form, the CDR3 reads TGTGCCAGTAGTGGGCAGTTGACTGAAGCTTTCTTT. It specifies CASSGQLTEAFF.

J is TRBJ2-5 and V is TRBV4-1; no clear D gene. Trimming cost V 4 bases and J 1 base, with 7 bases left between them. The CDR3 loop spans 13 amino acids. Germline CDR1 is MGHRA and CDR2 is YSYEKL. CDR3 residues: CASSRLPQETQYF. DNA for the CDR3: TGCGCCAGCAGCCGCCTGCCCCAAGAGACCCAGTACTTC.

V is TRBV7-9 and J is TRBJ2-5; D may be TRBD1 or TRBD2 (5 bases each). CDR1 is SEHNR, CDR2 FQNEAQ, per germline (reference sequence). This CDR3 spans 14 amino acids. V lost 4 bases and J lost 4, with 13 bases in between. This CDR3 is CASSYGTGGETQYF. The CDR3 DNA reads TGTGCCAGCAGCTATGGGACCGGTGGAGAGACCCAGTACTTC.

The chain couples TRBV5-6 to TRBJ2-1, with 10 bases aligning to TRBD2. This CDR3 is 15 amino acids long. V gave up 4 bases and J gave up 5 bases; unmatched junction bases: 6. Germline-derived CDR1 and CDR2 are SGHDT and YYEEEE. DNA for the CDR3: TGTGCCAGCAGCATATTAGCGGGGGGTGACAATGAGCAGTTCTTC. It is translated as CASSILAGGDNEQFF.

This chain uses TRBV27 with TRBJ2-7, with 8 bases identical to TRBD1. The CDR3 length is 16 residues. The V gene's germline CDR1 is MNHEY and CDR2 SMNVEV (reference sequence). The junction had 7 bases not matched to a gene; V was cut back by 3 bases and J by 0 bases. The CDR3 bases are TGTGCCAGCAGTTTCTCCGGACAGGGCCGCTCCTACGAGCAGTACTTC. This sequence encodes CASSFSGQGRSYEQYF.